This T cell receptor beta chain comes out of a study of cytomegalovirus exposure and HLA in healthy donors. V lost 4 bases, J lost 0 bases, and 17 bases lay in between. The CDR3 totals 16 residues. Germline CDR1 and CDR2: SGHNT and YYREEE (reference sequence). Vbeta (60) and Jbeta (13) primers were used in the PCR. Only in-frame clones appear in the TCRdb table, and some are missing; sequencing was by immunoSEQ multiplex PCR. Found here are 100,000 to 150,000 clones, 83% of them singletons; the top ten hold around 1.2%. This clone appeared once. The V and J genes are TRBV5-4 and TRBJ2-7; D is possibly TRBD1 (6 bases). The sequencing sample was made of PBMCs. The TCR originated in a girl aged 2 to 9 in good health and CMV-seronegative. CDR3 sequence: CASSLLGAPDSYEQYF. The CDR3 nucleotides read TGTGCCAGCAGCCTCCTGGGGGCCCCAGACTCCTACGAGCAGTACTTC.